This passage covers 30 T cell receptor beta chains from one sample sequenced in a study of blood T cell repertoires in COVID-19. Sequencing used immunoSEQ multiplex PCR; TCRdb keeps in-frame clones, though not all of them. The data hold about 130,000 clones, with 85% observed a single time. The sequenced sample was peripheral blood. The receptors were gathered from a woman of 80 years or more with acute or convalescent COVID-19.

The chain combines TRBV3-1 (or the pseudogene TRBV3-2) with TRBJ2-7, with 8 positions matching TRBD2. Trimming removed 3 bases from V and 4 bases from J; junction bases left unmatched: 11. Germline assignment: CDR1 LGHDT and CDR2 YNNKEL (reference sequence). The CDR3 has 16 residues. The CDR3 DNA sequence: TGTGCCAGCAGCCATATTAGTAGCGGGGCGCCTTACGAGCAGTACGTC. This encodes CASSHISSGAPYEQYV.

The V call is TRBV7-9, the J call TRBJ2-2, with 8 bases that match TRBD2. The J segment lost 7 bases and the V segment lost 1 base, leaving 2 bases of the junction unmatched. From germline, CDR1 is SEHNR and CDR2 FQNEAQ (reference sequence). This CDR3 comprises 14 residues. The CDR3 DNA reads as TGTGCCAGCAGCTTAGACCTAGCGGGCGGGGAGCTGTTTTTT. Protein: CASSLDLAGGELFF.

The chain couples TRBV9 to TRBJ1-2; the D gene is possibly TRBD1 (6 bases). The CDR3 is made up of 15 amino acids. The V end lost 3 bases, the J end lost 6 bases, and 18 bases lay between the germline ends. Germline assignment: CDR1 SGDLS and CDR2 YYNGEE. CDR3 amino acids: CASSEQGRGADGYTF. CDR3 nucleotide sequence: TGTGCCAGCAGCGAACAGGGCCGGGGGGCGGATGGCTACACCTTC.

This chain uses TRBV7-9 with TRBJ1-1; 10 bases fit TRBD1. The J segment lost 1 base and the V segment lost 7 bases, leaving 6 bases of the junction unmatched. Germline V gene sequence: CDR1 SEHNR, CDR2 FQNEAQ (reference sequence). The CDR3 consists of 15 residues. CDR3 protein: CASTRQGAANTEAFF. In DNA, the CDR3 is TGTGCCAGCACCCGACAGGGGGCTGCGAACACTGAAGCTTTCTTT. The full variable domain, in which reference TRBV7-9 and TRBJ1-1 provide the parts outside the CDR3, is DTGVSQNPRHKITKRGQNVTFRCDPISEHNRLYWYRQTLGQGPEFLTYFQNEAQLEKSRLLSDRFSAERPKGSFSTLEIQRTEQGDSAMYLCASTRQGAANTEAFFGQGTRLTVV.

J is TRBJ1-4 and V is TRBV4-2, with 9 bases that match TRBD1. This CDR3 is 15 amino acids long. V shed 4 bases and J 7 bases; nucleotides not matched to a gene: 7. Germline CDR1 and CDR2: LGHNA and YNFKEQ. This CDR3 reads CASSLTGTGIEKLFF. The CDR3 DNA is TGTGCCAGCAGCCTAACCGGGACAGGGATTGAAAAACTGTTTTTT.

The chain recombines TRBV19 with TRBJ1-6, with D perhaps TRBD1 (5 bases). The V gene lost 5 bases and the J gene lost 10 bases, with 12 bases spanning the gap. Looked up from germline, CDR1 is LNHDA and CDR2 is SQIVND (reference sequence). This CDR3 comprises 13 residues. CDR3 DNA sequence: TGTGCCAGTAGTCTGCGGGGGAACTCACCCCTCCACTTT. It codes for CASSLRGNSPLHF.

There are a few counts of this clone. This chain links TRBV2 with TRBJ1-5; 8 bases are a match to TRBD1. With 8 bases clipped from V and 1 base from J, the junction kept 4 bases outside the gene matches. Germline V gene data show CDR1 as SNHLY and CDR2 as FYNNEI. The CDR3 is 14 residues long. CDR3 sequence (DNA): TGTGCCAGCCGGCGGACAGGGAGCAATCAGCCCCAGCATTTT. Protein product: CASRRTGSNQPQHF. The whole variable domain, remainder taken from reference TRBV2 and TRBJ1-5, is EPEVTQTPSHQVTQMGQEVILRCVPISNHLYFYWYRQILGQKVEFLVSFYNNEISEKSEIFDDQFSVERPDGSNFTLKIRSTKLEDSAMYFCASRRTGSNQPQHFGDGTRLSIL.

The genes are TRBV4-1 and TRBJ2-5; possibly TRBD2 for D (6 bases). Germline V gene lookup returns CDR1 MGHRA and CDR2 YSYEKL. Deletions cut 3 bases from V and 5 bases from J, with 13 bases between. The CDR3 length is 14 residues. The CDR3 reads CASSQEDYRETQYF. The CDR3 coding sequence is TGCGCCAGCAGCCAGGAGGACTACCGCGAGACCCAGTACTTC.

The V and J genes are TRBV27 and TRBJ2-7; D might be TRBD1 (5 bases). CDR1 MNHEY and CDR2 SMNVEV come from the germline V gene (reference sequence). V lost 7 bases and J lost 7, with 17 bases in between. The CDR3 extends over 13 amino acids. As DNA, the CDR3 is TGTGCCAGCAACCCTAGGACATCTGCAGAGCAGTACTTC. Amino acids: CASNPRTSAEQYF.

This sequence joins TRBV5-1 and TRBJ2-7, with D perhaps matching TRBD2 (5 bases). CDR1 is SGHRS, CDR2 YFSETQ, per germline. CDR3 length equals 15 residues. The ends were cut back, 3 bases at V and 6 bases at J, with 19 bases in the middle. DNA for the CDR3: TGCGCCAGCAGCTCCTCGGGATTCTCGATGGGCGAGCAGTACTTC. Encoded protein: CASSSSGFSMGEQYF.

V is TRBV4-3 and J is TRBJ1-1; D is possibly TRBD1 (6 bases). The CDR3 sequence is 15 residues long. The germline gives CDR1 LGHNA, CDR2 YSLEER. V was trimmed by 5 bases and J by 3 bases, leaving 16 bases between them. CDR3 DNA sequence: TGCGCCAGCAGCTTACGTGGGGGGGGCGACACTGAAGCTTTCTTT. It translates to CASSLRGGGDTEAFF.

The chain joins TRBV21-1 to TRBJ2-5; no check of the table's D call, TRBD2, against the DNA was made. TRBV21-1 is noted as a pseudogene. CDR3 length: 16 residues. CDR3 bases: TGTGCCAGCACCCAACATACTACGGGTGAGTTGGAGACCCAGTACTTC. This translates into CASTQHTTGELETQYF.

This clone appeared a few times. The V call is TRBV5-4, the J call TRBJ2-3; 12 nucleotides agree with TRBD2. This CDR3 contains 18 residues. Per the germline V gene, CDR1 is SGHNT and CDR2 is YYREEE (reference sequence). Trimming took 0 bases from V and 6 from J; bases not matched to a gene: 11. CDR3 nucleotide sequence: TGTGCCAGCAGCTTGGAAATTTCGACTAGCGGGAGAGGGGATACGCAGTATTTT. Amino acid sequence: CASSLEISTSGRGDTQYF.

The chain carries TRBV6-5 and TRBJ2-5; 7 positions agree with TRBD2. This CDR3 has 15 residues. Per the germline V gene, CDR1 is MNHEY and CDR2 is SVGAGI. After removal of 6 bases from V and 2 bases from J, the junction contained 9 bases not matched to a gene. The chain's CDR3 is CASRSGGFFQETQYF. The CDR3 bases are TGTGCCAGCAGATCGGGGGGATTCTTTCAAGAGACCCAGTACTTC.

V is TRBV5-5 and J is TRBJ1-5; possible D gene TRBD1, 6 bases. This CDR3 has 14 residues. The V end lost 5 bases, the J end lost 6 bases, and 15 bases lay between the germline ends. The germline V gene encodes CDR1 SGHKS and CDR2 YYEKEE (reference sequence). The CDR3 DNA sequence: TGTGCCAGCAGTCTGACGGGGGGCGGTCAGCCCCAGCATTTT. It specifies CASSLTGGGQPQHF.

The chain uses TRBV2 and TRBJ1-1; D is perhaps TRBD1 (5 bases). The V gene's germline CDR1 is SNHLY and CDR2 FYNNEI. Trimming stripped 3 bases from V and 5 bases from J, with 13 bases between. The length of the CDR3 is 14 residues. For the CDR3, the DNA is TGTGCCAGCAGTGACAGGGTCCCCGGGACTGAAGCTTTCTTT. This translates into CASSDRVPGTEAFF.

The V and J genes are TRBV9 and TRBJ2-2; TRBD1 might be the D (6 bases). Trimming cost V 4 bases and J 1 base, with 11 bases left between them. CDR3 length equals 15 residues. Germline V gives CDR1 SGDLS, CDR2 YYNGEE. The CDR3, as DNA: TGTGCCAGCAGCCCCATGACAGGGAACACCGGGGAGCTGTTTTTT. It translates to CASSPMTGNTGELFF.

The chain links TRBV19 to TRBJ1-2; TRBD1 aligns across 9 bases. The CDR3 covers 18 residues. V was clipped by 5 bases and J by 5 bases; unmatched bases: 18. Germline-derived CDR1 and CDR2 are LNHDA and SQIVND (reference sequence). CDR3 sequence: CASSPSPGTGTGPYGYTF. The CDR3 DNA reads as TGTGCCAGTAGTCCCAGTCCCGGGACAGGGACAGGGCCGTATGGCTACACCTTC.

The V gene is TRBV9, the J gene TRBJ2-3; D possibly corresponds to TRBD2 (6 bases). There are 16 residues in the CDR3. Germline V gene lookup returns CDR1 SGDLS and CDR2 YYNGEE. Trimming removed 0 bases at V and 2 bases at J, with 13 bases between. The CDR3 nucleotides are TGTGCCAGCAGCGTAGGCGGCGGACTAAACACAGATACGCAGTATTTT. Its protein is CASSVGGGLNTDTQYF.

V usage is TRBV2 and J usage is TRBJ1-1; weak D call: TRBD1 (5 bases). Germline V gene lookup returns CDR1 SNHLY and CDR2 FYNNEI. CDR3 size: 13 residues. Trimming removed 8 bases at V and 2 bases at J, with 12 bases between. CDR3 in amino acids: CASLWGGNTEAFF. CDR3 in DNA: TGTGCCAGCTTATGGGGGGGAAACACTGAAGCTTTCTTT.

V is TRBV25-1 and J is TRBJ2-3; 7 positions agree with TRBD2. The germline V gene has CDR1 MGHDK and CDR2 SYGVNS. The CDR3 is 13 residues long. The V segment lost 6 bases and the J segment 4 bases; nucleotides outside the gene matches: 4. The CDR3 sequence: CASRLGGADTQYF. The CDR3 DNA sequence: TGTGCCAGCAGGCTGGGGGGGGCAGATACGCAGTATTTT.

This sequence joins TRBV18 and TRBJ2-3, with 11 bases that match TRBD1. In germline, CDR1 is KGHSH, CDR2 LQKENI. The CDR3 contains 15 residues. V dropped 6 bases and J dropped 3; count of bases not matched to a gene: 5. The CDR3 sequence is CASSSGTGGTDTQYF. CDR3 DNA: TGTGCCAGCTCGTCCGGGACAGGGGGTACAGATACGCAGTATTTT.

The chain joins TRBV10-1 to TRBJ2-2; maybe TRBD1 (5 bases). This CDR3 is built from 14 residues. V was clipped by 6 bases and J by 4 bases, with 12 bases between them. The germline CDR1 and CDR2 sequences are WNHNN and SYGVQD (reference sequence). Written as DNA, the CDR3 is TGCGCCAGCAGACAGGCCCGAGCCACCGGGGAGCTGTTTTTT. This encodes CASRQARATGELFF.

V and J are TRBV2 and TRBJ1-2; TRBD1 matches at 7 bases. CDR3 length equals 13 residues. The V segment lost 2 bases and the J segment 4 bases; nucleotides outside the gene matches: 1. CDR1 and CDR2 (germline): SNHLY, FYNNEI. This chain's CDR3 is CASSEYRGYGYTF. In nucleotides, the CDR3 is TGTGCCAGCAGTGAATACAGGGGCTATGGCTACACCTTC.

V gene TRBV11-2 combines with J gene TRBJ2-1; D is possibly TRBD1 (5 bases). This CDR3 comprises 13 residues. Germline-derived CDR1 and CDR2 are SGHAT and FQNNGV. With 5 bases removed from V and 5 bases from J, the gap between germline ends came to 10 bases. CDR3 residues: CASSTRQNNEQFF. In nucleotides, the CDR3 is TGTGCCAGCAGCACCCGACAGAACAATGAGCAGTTCTTC. Full variable domain (missing parts from reference TRBV11-2 and TRBJ2-1): EAGVAQSPRYKIIEKRQSVAFWCNPISGHATLYWYQQILGQGPKLLIQFQNNGVVDDSQLPKDRFSAERLKGVDSTLKIQPAKLEDSAVYLCASSTRQNNEQFFGPGTRLTVL.

The V gene is TRBV5-1, the J gene TRBJ1-1; TRBD1 aligns across 8 bases. CDR1 is SGHRS, CDR2 YFSETQ, per germline. The CDR3 is made up of 13 amino acids. With V trimmed by 4 bases and J by 7 bases, 6 bases remained unmatched. DNA of the CDR3: TGCGCCAGCAGCCTTGGGACAGGCCTTGAAGCTTTCTTT. Amino acids: CASSLGTGLEAFF.

There are a few counts of this clone. V is TRBV7-3 and J is TRBJ2-5; a possible D gene is TRBD1 (5 bases). The CDR3 is made up of 14 amino acids. The V end lost 2 bases, the J end lost 2 bases, and 9 bases lay between the germline ends. Per germline, CDR1 SGHTA and CDR2 FQGTGA. The CDR3 loop reads CASSLVKGQETQYF. The CDR3 coding sequence is TGTGCCAGCAGCTTAGTCAAGGGGCAAGAGACCCAGTACTTC.

The V gene is TRBV6-5, the J gene TRBJ1-1; TRBD1 aligns across 7 bases. Germline V gene sequence: CDR1 MNHEY, CDR2 SVGAGI. With V trimmed by 6 bases and J by 4 bases, 8 bases remained unmatched. CDR3 length: 14 residues. The CDR3 sequence: CASSQGDRGTEAFF. The CDR3 coding sequence is TGTGCCAGCAGCCAGGGGGATAGGGGCACTGAAGCTTTCTTT.

The chain carries TRBV5-1 and TRBJ1-6; D is uncertain. The germline V and J ends were trimmed by 0 bases and 6 bases, with 10 bases remaining between them. CDR1 and CDR2 (germline): SGHRS, YFSETQ. The CDR3 extends over 15 amino acids. CDR3 sequence reads: CASSLGRGSNSPLHF. CDR3 coding DNA: TGCGCCAGCAGCTTGGGGCGGGGTAGTAATTCACCCCTCCACTTT.

This clone was seen a single time. The CDR3 sequence is CASSYTSGGRTDTQYF. The CDR3 DNA reads as TGTGCCAGCAGCTATACTAGCGGGGGCCGCACAGATACGCAGTATTTT. J is TRBJ2-3 and V is TRBV7-6, with 11 bases fitting TRBD2. CDR1 is SGHVS and CDR2 is FNYEAQ in the germline V gene. Trimming took 4 bases from V and 1 from J; bases not matched to a gene: 4. This CDR3 spans 16 amino acids.